The next 8 T cell receptor beta chains were all read from a single sample in a study of brain T cells in children with intractable seizures. Method: immunoSEQ multiplex PCR; TCRdb's copy keeps in-frame clones and lacks some. The repertoire holds 60,000 to 85,000 clones, 90% to 95% seen once, with 1.5% in the top ten. Material: peripheral blood, obtained at surgery. These receptors were obtained from a boy in the first two years of life with tuberous sclerosis and intractable seizures.

V usage is TRBV19 and J usage is TRBJ1-4, with D tentatively TRBD1 (5 bases). The CDR3 length is 15 residues. V gave up 3 bases and J gave up 5 bases, with 13 bases separating them. In germline, CDR1 is LNHDA, CDR2 SQIVND (reference sequence). The DNA of the CDR3 is TGTGCCAGTAGTATTCATGGGACCGAAAATGAAAAACTGTTTTTT. Translating gives CASSIHGTENEKLFF. The entire variable domain, with the rest obtained from reference TRBV19 and TRBJ1-4, is as follows: DGGITQSPKYLFRKEGQNVTLSCEQNLNHDAMYWYRQDPGQGLRLIYYSQIVNDFQKGDIAEGYSVSREKKESFPLTVTSAQKNPTAFYLCASSIHGTENEKLFFGSGTQLSVL.

The chain links TRBV5-1 to TRBJ1-4; D is undetermined. This CDR3 is built from 18 residues. The germline CDR1 and CDR2 sequences are SGHRS and YFSETQ. Trimming shortened V by 0 bases and J by 0 bases, and 15 bases separated the two germline ends. In nucleotides, the CDR3 is TGCGCCAGCAGCTTGGTAGCAGGCCCCAGTACAACTAATGAAAAACTGTTTTTT. It encodes CASSLVAGPSTTNEKLFF.

The chain uses TRBV2 and TRBJ2-3, with D tentatively TRBD1 (5 bases). CDR1 and CDR2 from the germline V gene are SNHLY and FYNNEI. This CDR3 spans 18 amino acids. Trimming pared 6 bases from V and 1 base from J, leaving 23 bases between. CDR3 nucleotides: TGTGCCAGCAGCATCCGGGTTTCCGTGGGGCTCCGCACAGATACGCAGTATTTT. Amino acid sequence: CASSIRVSVGLRTDTQYF.

This clone was counted once. The chain employs TRBV7-9 and TRBJ2-7; either TRBD1 or TRBD2 may fit D (5 bases each). Germline loops: CDR1 SEHNR, CDR2 FQNEAQ (reference sequence). The V end was cut by 7 bases, the J end by 2 bases, with 15 bases between. This CDR3 is built from 14 residues. CDR3: CASNPGRGAYEQYF. In DNA form, the CDR3 reads TGTGCCAGCAACCCGGGACGGGGAGCCTACGAGCAGTACTTC.

The chain employs TRBV4-2 and TRBJ2-3; D is unclear. CDR1 and CDR2 from the germline V gene are LGHNA and YNFKEQ. V lost 0 bases, J lost 2 bases, and 9 bases lay in between. This CDR3 spans 15 amino acids. The CDR3 is CASSQDEYSTDTQYF. The CDR3 coding sequence is TGTGCCAGCAGCCAAGATGAGTACTCCACAGATACGCAGTATTTT.

V and J are TRBV29-1 and TRBJ1-2; D gene uncertain. Germline V lookup: CDR1 SQVTM, CDR2 ANQGSEA. Trimming removed 3 bases at V and 4 bases at J, with 9 bases between. The CDR3 length is 12 residues. This CDR3 reads CSVEEGSYGYTF. In nucleotides, the CDR3 is TGCAGCGTTGAGGAGGGCTCCTATGGCTACACCTTC. The full variable domain, with the rest looked up from reference TRBV29-1 and TRBJ1-2, is SAVISQKPSRDICQRGTSLTIQCQVDSQVTMMFWYRQQPGQSLTLIATANQGSEATYESGFVIDKFPISRPNLTFSTLTVSNMSPEDSSIYLCSVEEGSYGYTFGSGTRLTVV.

This chain uses TRBV5-1 with TRBJ2-5; 8 bases are shared with TRBD2. The CDR3 spans 15 residues. The germline V gene encodes CDR1 SGHRS and CDR2 YFSETQ. J was trimmed by 1 base and V by 3 bases; bases with no gene match: 5. CDR3 in amino acids: CASSWGSGGQETQYF. The CDR3 region has the DNA TGCGCCAGCAGCTGGGGCAGCGGGGGCCAAGAGACCCAGTACTTC.

This clone appeared once. This chain links TRBV18 with TRBJ2-7; TRBD2 matches at 7 bases. After removal of 3 bases from V and 5 bases from J, the junction contained 10 bases not matched to a gene. Germline loops: CDR1 KGHSH, CDR2 LQKENI. CDR3 length: 15 residues. The CDR3 DNA is TGTGCCAGCTCACCCAGCGGGGTCCTACTCGACGAGCAGTACTTC. It is translated as CASSPSGVLLDEQYF.